Listed below are T cell receptor beta chains from one sample, sequenced in a study of T cells in tuberculosis. Sequencing used immunoSEQ multiplex PCR; TCRdb keeps in-frame clones, though not all of them. The sample holds about 30,000 clones, 90% seen once. The specimen sequenced was PBMCs. These receptors came from a donor between 10 and 29 years old with latent tuberculosis or without tuberculosis infection. The CDR3 runs from the conserved cysteine through the conserved F or W. D genes are given only for firm matches. For some rows the clone size is stated as once, few or many, or as a class when expanded; others skip it.

j_gene	d_gene	abundance	len	v_gene	CDR3aa	CDR3nt
TRBJ2-5	NA	NA	14	TRBV25-1	CASSNPQYQETQYF	TGTGCCAGCAGTAATCCACAGTACCAAGAGACCCAGTACTTC
TRBJ2-1	TRBD2	NA	14	TRBV19	CASTAQRGDNEQFF	TGTGCCAGTACAGCCCAGCGGGGGGACAATGAGCAGTTCTTC
TRBJ1-1	NA	NA	13	TRBV25-1	CASSVTEYTEAFF	TGTGCCAGCAGTGTAACGGAGTACACTGAAGCTTTCTTT
TRBJ2-2	TRBD1	NA	15	TRBV6-5	CASSQPGQKTGELFF	TGTGCCAGCAGTCAACCGGGACAGAAAACCGGGGAGCTGTTTTTT
TRBJ2-1	TRBD2	NA	16	TRBV5-8	CASSLELAGWGSEQFF	TGTGCCAGCAGCTTGGAACTAGCGGGATGGGGGAGTGAGCAGTTCTTC
TRBJ2-5	TRBD1	NA	16	TRBV29-1	CSVEDLGGQGLETQYF	TGCAGCGTTGAAGATCTGGGGGGACAGGGGTTGGAGACCCAGTACTTC
TRBJ2-7	TRBD2	few	17	TRBV7-2	CASSLYGTSGTRYEQYF	TGTGCCAGCAGCCTATACGGGACTAGCGGGACCCGCTACGAGCAGTACTTC
TRBJ2-3	TRBD1	NA	15	TRBV10-3	CAIRGKGQGQDTQYF	TGTGCCATCAGGGGCAAAGGACAGGGGCAAGATACGCAGTATTTT
TRBJ2-2	NA	NA	13	TRBV6-4	CASSDRDTGELFF	TGTGCCAGCAGTGACCGGGACACCGGGGAGCTGTTTTTT
TRBJ2-7	TRBD2	NA	17	TRBV27	CASSLMVRGEISYEQYF	TGTGCCAGCAGTTTAATGGTGCGGGGGGAAATCTCCTACGAGCAGTACTTC
TRBJ1-2	NA	NA	14	TRBV5-4	CASSFRGVDYGYTF	TGTGCCAGCAGCTTCAGGGGTGTCGATTATGGCTACACCTTC
TRBJ1-5	NA	NA	16	TRBV5-6	CASSLAGGNSNQPQHF	TGTGCCAGCAGCTTGGCTGGGGGGAATAGCAATCAGCCCCAGCATTTT
TRBJ1-2	NA	NA	14	TRBV5-6	CASSLKNSNYGYTF	TGTGCCAGCAGCTTGAAGAACAGCAACTATGGCTACACCTTC
TRBJ1-5	TRBD1	NA	15	TRBV7-2	CASSPQGARNQPQHF	TGTGCCAGCAGCCCCCAGGGGGCCCGCAATCAGCCCCAGCATTTT
TRBJ2-5	NA	NA	10	TRBV29-1	CTVWRDTLDF	TGCACGGTCTGGCGAGACACTTTGGACTTC
TRBJ2-3	NA	NA	13	TRBV11-2	CASSLGWPDTQYF	TGTGCCAGCAGCTTAGGGTGGCCGGATACGCAGTATTTT
TRBJ2-2	NA	NA	16	TRBV5-4	CASSYLLGGAAGELFF	TGTGCCAGCAGCTACCTCCTTGGGGGGGCGGCCGGGGAGCTGTTTTTT
TRBJ1-5	TRBD1	once	17	TRBV27	CASRPGTGQISNQPQHF	TGTGCCAGCAGACCCGGGACAGGGCAAATTAGCAATCAGCCCCAGCATTTT
TRBJ2-3	NA	NA	15	TRBV7-9	CASSLGRAGTDTQYF	TGTGCCAGCAGCTTAGGCAGGGCGGGCACAGATACGCAGTATTTT
TRBJ1-1	NA	NA	13	TRBV29-1	CSPSGHLNTEAFF	TGCAGCCCCAGCGGGCACCTGAACACTGAAGCTTTCTTT
TRBJ2-2	TRBD1	NA	13	TRBV6-5	CAIGTANTGELFF	TGTGCCATCGGGACAGCGAACACCGGGGAGCTGTTTTTT
TRBJ2-2	NA	NA	14	TRBV19	CASMGTLNTGELFF	TGTGCCAGTATGGGGACTCTTAACACCGGGGAGCTGTTTTTT